Shown below are 8 T cell receptor beta chains from a single sample sequenced in a study of T-cell memory formation after mild COVID-19. TCRdb reanalysed the 5' RACE reads using MiXCR and keeps one entry per CDR3 protein. Among hundreds of thousands of distinct CDR3 sequences, roughly 20% were seen once, and the ten largest hold about 8.2%. Sequenced: PBMCs or a T cell subset sorted from them (not recorded which). The source of these receptors is an adult woman who had mild COVID-19 (a few samples of this study predate the infection). Cell type and time point are not known.

This clonotype was seen a few times. The chain links TRBV3-1 to TRBJ1-1; 8 nucleotides align to TRBD1. Germline CDR1 is LGHDT and CDR2 is YNNKEL (reference sequence). Trimming at V came to 1 base and at J to 6 bases, leaving 7 bases not matched to a gene. This CDR3 has 15 amino acids. The CDR3 DNA follows: TGTGCCAGCAGCCAAGGATGGGTACAGGGGGCTGAAGCTTTCTTT. Protein product: CASSQGWVQGAEAFF.

This clonotype was counted a single time. The chain has TRBV11-3 and TRBJ2-3; a possible D gene is TRBD2 (5 bases). The CDR3 covers 14 residues. The germline V gene encodes CDR1 SGHNT and CDR2 YENEEA. Trimming left V 3 bases short and J 4 bases short, with 11 bases between. The DNA of the CDR3 is TGTGCCAGCAGCTTTGGACTGAGTTCAGATACGCAGTATTTT. Translated, it gives CASSFGLSSDTQYF.

The sample holds a few counts of this clonotype. V usage is TRBV6-2 or TRBV6-3 and J usage is TRBJ2-3; 8 bases match TRBD2. Germline CDR1 reads MNHEY; CDR2 reads SVGEGT. J was trimmed by 2 bases and V by 6 bases; bases with no gene match: 7. This CDR3 region has 15 residues. For the CDR3, the DNA is TGTGCCAGCAGCCGTAGCGGGATCGTCACAGATACGCAGTATTTT. Residues: CASSRSGIVTDTQYF.

This clonotype has more than one count but fewer than ten. The gene calls are TRBV4-1 and TRBJ1-2; 12 nucleotides line up with TRBD1. CDR3 length: 15 amino acids. Germline lookup yields CDR1 MGHRA and CDR2 YSYEKL. V trimming: 2 bases; J trimming: 6 bases; junction bases outside the gene matches: 4. The CDR3 sequence is CASSQPGQGADGYTF. In DNA form, the CDR3 reads TGCGCCAGCAGCCAACCGGGACAGGGGGCGGATGGCTACACCTTC.

This clonotype was seen a handful of times. V usage is TRBV12-3 or TRBV12-4 and J usage is TRBJ1-2; no clear D gene. The CDR3 has 12 amino acids. Trimming removed 2 bases from V and 5 bases from J, with 6 bases in between. Written as DNA, the CDR3 is TGTGCCAGCAGTTTACCCCTTTATGGCTACACCTTC. This sequence encodes CASSLPLYGYTF.

J is TRBJ2-7 and V is TRBV14, with D maybe TRBD2 (7 bases). Germline CDR1 is SGHDN and CDR2 is FVKESK. V lost 3 bases, J lost 8 bases, and 11 bases lay in between. This CDR3 spans 12 amino acids. CDR3 sequence (DNA): TGTGCCAGCAGCCAGGGGAGGGGGAAGCAGTACTTC. It is translated as CASSQGRGKQYF.

This clonotype appeared a few times. The chain carries TRBV5-1 and TRBJ1-2, with 12 positions matching TRBD1. Germline CDR1 and CDR2: SGHRS and YFSETQ. The J segment lost 7 bases and the V segment lost 0 bases, leaving 7 bases of the junction unmatched. The CDR3 is made up of 16 amino acids. The CDR3 DNA follows: TGCGCCAGCAGCTTGGGGCCGGGACAGGGGGCCGGTGGCTACACCTTC. It yields the protein CASSLGPGQGAGGYTF.

This chain uses TRBV6-4 with TRBJ2-3, with no clear D. The germline V and J ends were trimmed by 6 bases and 3 bases, with 13 bases remaining between them. CDR1 and CDR2 from the germline V gene are MRHNA and SNTAGT. This CDR3 region has 14 residues. CDR3 sequence: CASSKTAGTDTQYF. The CDR3 region has the DNA TGTGCCAGCAGCAAAACAGCCGGAACAGATACGCAGTATTTT.